What follows are 14 T cell receptor beta chains derived from one specimen sequenced in a study of brain metastases from non-small cell lung cancer. Data came from immunoSEQ multiplex PCR; TCRdb stores just in-frame clones and leaves some out. The table lists approximately 3,100 clones, around 81% of them singletons, with approximately 7.1% in the top ten. Sample: primary lung tumor tissue. Receptors originate from a donor at least 40 years old with non-small cell lung cancer.

This rearrangement joins TRBV15 to TRBJ2-1, with 11 bases identical to TRBD2. This CDR3 spans 17 amino acids. Germline V gives CDR1 LNHNV, CDR2 YYDKDF (reference sequence). The J segment lost 12 bases and the V segment lost 1 base, leaving 14 bases of the junction unmatched. As DNA, the CDR3 is TGTGCCACCAGCAGAGGGACAGGGGCCTTCCTAGCGGGGGGGCAGTTCTTC. Its protein is CATSRGTGAFLAGGQFF.

The V and J genes are TRBV14 and TRBJ2-5; 9 bases align to TRBD1. V dropped 0 bases and J dropped 4; count of bases not matched to a gene: 12. The germline V gene encodes CDR1 SGHDN and CDR2 FVKESK. This CDR3 has 18 residues. The CDR3 reads CASSQDLAGTGLAETQYF. The CDR3, as DNA: TGTGCCAGCAGCCAAGATCTTGCTGGGACAGGGTTGGCAGAGACCCAGTACTTC.

The chain couples TRBV5-1 to TRBJ2-2; D is undetermined. Trimming shortened V by 2 bases and J by 4 bases, and 9 bases separated the two germline ends. Germline V gives CDR1 SGHRS, CDR2 YFSETQ. This CDR3 comprises 14 residues. The CDR3 nucleotides are TGCGCCAGCAGCTTAGGTCAGAGCACCGGGGAGCTGTTTTTT. The encoded protein is CASSLGQSTGELFF.

The rearrangement joins TRBV2 to TRBJ1-5; D is undetermined. The germline gives CDR1 SNHLY, CDR2 FYNNEI. V gave up 7 bases and J gave up 2 bases, with 9 bases separating them. There are 13 residues in the CDR3. CDR3 DNA: TGTGCCAGCAAGCCCGACGGCAATCAGCCCCAGCATTTT. It yields the protein CASKPDGNQPQHF.

As concerns this clone: A read error may be the cause here, since a much bigger clone is one base away. Other nucleotide sequences from this sample produce the same CDR3. The DNA of the CDR3 is TGTGCCACCAGCGACACGAGCTCCTATAATTCACCCCTTCACTTT. Protein sequence: CATSDTSSYNSPLHF. The rearrangement uses TRBV15 and TRBJ1-6; D not certain. The CDR3 runs 15 residues. CDR1 LNHNV and CDR2 YYDKDF come from the germline V gene (reference sequence).

This clone turned up a few times. The chain recombines TRBV7-9 with TRBJ1-5, with D unclear. The CDR3 sequence is 14 residues long. CDR1 SEHNR and CDR2 FQNEAQ come from the germline V gene (reference sequence). V was pared by 4 bases and J by 4 bases, with 11 bases between. CDR3 in amino acids: CASSSYGANQPQHF. Written as DNA, the CDR3 is TGTGCCAGCAGCTCTTACGGCGCGAATCAGCCCCAGCATTTT. Variable domain in full (rest from reference TRBV7-9 and TRBJ1-5): DTGVSQNPRHKITKRGQNVTFRCDPISEHNRLYWYRQTLGQGPEFLTYFQNEAQLEKSRLLSDRFSAERPKGSFSTLEIQRTEQGDSAMYLCASSSYGANQPQHFGDGTRLSIL.

V usage is TRBV5-1 and J usage is TRBJ2-1; 10 positions match TRBD2. Trimming cost V 4 bases and J 4 bases; bases outside gene matches: 2. Looked up from germline, CDR1 is SGHRS and CDR2 is YFSETQ. This CDR3 region has 14 residues. The CDR3 sequence is CASSTSGVYNEQFF. The CDR3 nucleotides read TGCGCCAGCAGCACTAGCGGGGTTTACAATGAGCAGTTCTTC.

The V call is TRBV7-9, the J call TRBJ1-4; D gene unclear. CDR1 is SEHNR, CDR2 FQNEAQ, per germline (reference sequence). The CDR3 has 13 residues. The V and J ends lost 2 bases and 7 bases respectively, with 8 bases between them. The CDR3 protein is CASSLLFGEKLFF. CDR3 in DNA: TGTGCCAGCAGCTTATTATTTGGTGAAAAACTGTTTTTT.

This clone has a single count. The V and J genes are TRBV4-1 and TRBJ1-1, with a weak D call TRBD1 (5 bases). The CDR3 is 15 residues long. Trimming removed 5 bases at V and 6 bases at J, with 19 bases between. Germline CDR1 and CDR2: MGHRA and YSYEKL. CDR3 residues: CASSIRPDVTAEAFF. For the CDR3, the DNA is TGCGCCAGCAGCATCCGTCCAGATGTGACAGCTGAAGCTTTCTTT.

The chain carries TRBV11-1 and TRBJ2-7; possible D gene TRBD2, 6 bases. Trimming cost V 5 bases and J 4 bases, with 15 bases left between them. CDR1 is SGHAT, CDR2 FQDESV, per germline (reference sequence). This CDR3 has 14 amino acids. The CDR3 loop reads CASSLRISGYEQYF. CDR3 sequence (DNA): TGTGCCAGCAGCCTCCGGATTAGCGGATACGAGCAGTACTTC.

This clone was picked up a small number of times. The J gene is TRBJ2-7, the V gene TRBV4-2; D not resolved. In germline, CDR1 is LGHNA, CDR2 YNFKEQ. V was trimmed by 0 bases and J by 2 bases, leaving 11 bases between them. There are 15 residues in the CDR3. The CDR3 coding sequence is TGTGCCAGCAGCCAAGAGTATCCGGACCCCTACGAGCAGTACTTC. It yields the protein CASSQEYPDPYEQYF.

This clone is labeled large. This CDR3 is also generated by other DNA sequences in the sample. This rearrangement joins TRBV7-8 to TRBJ1-2; D perhaps matches TRBD1 (6 bases). Deletions cut 5 bases from V and 4 bases from J, with 20 bases between. Germline V gene lookup returns CDR1 SGHVS and CDR2 FQNEAQ. CDR3 length equals 16 residues. CDR3 loop: CASSLSTGPNFYGYTF. The CDR3 nucleotides are TGTGCCAGCAGCCTTTCCACAGGGCCCAATTTCTATGGCTACACCTTC.

Details on this clone: In the same sample, other DNA sequences code for this CDR3. This sequence joins TRBV9 and TRBJ2-1; 7 nucleotides agree with TRBD1. In germline, CDR1 is SGDLS, CDR2 YYNGEE. V shed 3 bases, J shed 4 bases, and the junction held 7 bases outside the gene matches. The CDR3 is 15 residues long. The CDR3 nucleotides read TGTGCCAGCAGCGCTACCTCAGGGGGTTACAATGAGCAGTTCTTC. This sequence encodes CASSATSGGYNEQFF. The full variable domain, with the rest looked up from reference TRBV9 and TRBJ2-1, is DSGVTQTPKHLITATGQRVTLRCSPRSGDLSVYWYQQSLDQGLQFLIQYYNGEERAKGNILERFSAQQFPDLHSELNLSSLELGDSALYFCASSATSGGYNEQFFGPGTRLTVL.

Only one count was recorded for this clone. The chain recombines TRBV6-5 with TRBJ2-3; D gene ambiguous. The CDR3 contains 11 residues. CDR1 and CDR2 (germline): MNHEY, SVGAGI. The V end lost 5 bases, the J end lost 6 bases, and 6 bases lay between the germline ends. The CDR3 DNA follows: TGTGCCAGCAGTCTGGGGGATACGCAGTATTTT. Amino acids: CASSLGDTQYF.